This T cell receptor beta chain was found in a study of long-term antiretroviral therapy in people with HIV. On the study more broadly: In the earliest collections, sampling predates the 2015 immediate-ART recommendation by about a decade.

In the case of this clone: The target antigen is unknown. This sample includes further DNA sequences coding for the same CDR3.

Survey-level immunoSEQ v3.0 assays were run. Only in-frame clones appear in the TCRdb table, and some are missing; sequencing was by immunoSEQ multiplex PCR. Of about 8,600 clones detected, roughly 80% appear once; the ten largest clones hold about 23%. Points from the study as a whole: Within the repertoire, clones expanded before ART were dominant at all time points. When set beside controls, HIV repertoires had CDR3 length ranges that were narrower.

The V gene lost 1 base and the J gene lost 4 bases, with 9 bases spanning the gap. CDR1 SGHVS and CDR2 FQNEAQ come from the germline V gene. There are 14 residues in the CDR3. This TCR was sampled from a man aged 40-55 years with HIV. This sequence joins TRBV7-8 and TRBJ2-3; D could derive from TRBD1 or TRBD2 (5 bases each). Sequences were derived from unsorted PBMCs, sampled 0.6 years before starting antiretroviral therapy. The CDR3 sequence is CASSLGGTSDTQYF. Here the CDR3 DNA reads TGTGCCAGCAGCTTAGGTGGGACGTCAGATACGCAGTATTTT.